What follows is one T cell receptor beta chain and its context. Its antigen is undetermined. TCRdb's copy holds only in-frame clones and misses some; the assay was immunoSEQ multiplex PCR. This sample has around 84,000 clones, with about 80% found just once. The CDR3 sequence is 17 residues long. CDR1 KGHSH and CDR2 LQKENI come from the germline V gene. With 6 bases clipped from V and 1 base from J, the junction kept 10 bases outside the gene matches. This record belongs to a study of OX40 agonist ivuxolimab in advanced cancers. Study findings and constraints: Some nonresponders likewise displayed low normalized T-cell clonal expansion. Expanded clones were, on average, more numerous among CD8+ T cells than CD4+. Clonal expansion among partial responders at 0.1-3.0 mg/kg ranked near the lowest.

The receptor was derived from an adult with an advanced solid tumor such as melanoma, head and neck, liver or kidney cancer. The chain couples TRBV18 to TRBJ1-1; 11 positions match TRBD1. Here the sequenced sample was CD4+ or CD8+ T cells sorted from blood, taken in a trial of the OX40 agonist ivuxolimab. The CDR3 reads CASSPRTGGGQNTEAFF. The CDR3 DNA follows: TGTGCCAGCTCCCCGCGGACAGGGGGCGGCCAGAACACTGAAGCTTTCTTT.